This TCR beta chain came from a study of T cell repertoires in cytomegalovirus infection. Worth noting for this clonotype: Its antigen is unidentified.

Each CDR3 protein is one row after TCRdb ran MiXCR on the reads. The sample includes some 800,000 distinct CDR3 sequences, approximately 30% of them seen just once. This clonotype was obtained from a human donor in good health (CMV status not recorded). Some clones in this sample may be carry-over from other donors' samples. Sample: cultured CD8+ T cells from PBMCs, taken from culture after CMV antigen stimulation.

The CDR3 coding sequence is TGTGCCAGCAGCGTTCCCGGGGGCGGTCAGCCCCAGCATTTT. Translation: CASSVPGGGQPQHF. The V and J genes are TRBV7-8 and TRBJ1-5; maybe TRBD1 (6 bases). The CDR3 length is 14 residues. From germline, CDR1 is SGHVS and CDR2 FQNEAQ. Deletions cut 5 bases from V and 6 bases from J, with 14 bases between.